The sequence of this T cell receptor (beta chain) was determined in a study of tumor and adjacent non-tumor tissue in lung cancer. About the research overall: There were fewer than 15 adenocarcinoma, a couple of squamous cell carcinoma and 1 small cell lung cancer cases. The patients, approximately 9 men and about 5 women, were about 30 to 85 with stage I to III disease. The study's findings and limits: Normal lung showed higher cumulative top 100 clone frequency than tumor.

The library came from three nested PCR rounds adapted from ARM-PCR protocols. TCRdb processed the multiplex PCR reads anew with MiXCR; each CDR3 protein has one entry. The sample has more than 60,000 distinct CDR3 sequences; more than 75% are singletons. On this clonotype itself: Its target is not known.

RNA was extracted from bulk tissue without any cell sorting. Distant lung tissue was collected more than 3 cm away from the tumor edge. Between August and November 2014, newly diagnosed, chemotherapy-naive lung cancer patients underwent thoracic surgery in China. The germline V gene encodes CDR1 MNHNY and CDR2 SVGAGI (reference sequence). The CDR3 consists of 15 residues. V was clipped by 6 bases and J by 8 bases, with 19 bases between them. The rearrangement joins TRBV6-6 to TRBJ1-4; a weak D match, TRBD1 (5 bases). This TCR came from a man aged 55 to 70 with non-small cell lung cancer. Sequences were obtained from distant non-tumor lung tissue. In DNA, the CDR3 is TGTGCCAGCAGATCCCGGGACGGATCAGGGGAAAAACTGTTTTTT. Translating it yields CASRSRDGSGEKLFF.